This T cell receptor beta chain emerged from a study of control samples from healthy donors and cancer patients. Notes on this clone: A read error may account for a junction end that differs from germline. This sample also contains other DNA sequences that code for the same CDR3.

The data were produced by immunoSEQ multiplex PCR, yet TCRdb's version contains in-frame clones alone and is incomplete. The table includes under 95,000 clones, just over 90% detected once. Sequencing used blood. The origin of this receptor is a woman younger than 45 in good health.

In DNA, the CDR3 is TGCGCTAGCAGCCAAGAAGTTAGCAGGATTTACGAGCAGTACTTC. Residues: CASSQEVSRIYEQYF. The V gene is TRBV4-1, the J gene TRBJ2-7, with D unresolved. Per germline, CDR1 MGHRA and CDR2 YSYEKL. CDR3 length: 15 amino acids.